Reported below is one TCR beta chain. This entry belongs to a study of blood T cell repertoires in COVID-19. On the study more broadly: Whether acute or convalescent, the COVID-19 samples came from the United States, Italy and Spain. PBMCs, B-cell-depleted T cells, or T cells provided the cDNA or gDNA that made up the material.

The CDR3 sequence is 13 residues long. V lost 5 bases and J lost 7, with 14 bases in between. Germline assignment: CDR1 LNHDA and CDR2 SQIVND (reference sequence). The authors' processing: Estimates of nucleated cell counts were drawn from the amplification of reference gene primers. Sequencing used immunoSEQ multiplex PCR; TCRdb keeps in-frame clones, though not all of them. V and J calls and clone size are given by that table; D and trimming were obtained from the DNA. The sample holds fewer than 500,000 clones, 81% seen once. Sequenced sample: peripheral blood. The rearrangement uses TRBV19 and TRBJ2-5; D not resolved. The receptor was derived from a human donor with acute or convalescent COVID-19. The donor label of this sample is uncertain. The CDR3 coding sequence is TGTGCCAGTAGTTCGACGGGTCCCGGGACCCAGTACTTC. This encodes CASSSTGPGTQYF.